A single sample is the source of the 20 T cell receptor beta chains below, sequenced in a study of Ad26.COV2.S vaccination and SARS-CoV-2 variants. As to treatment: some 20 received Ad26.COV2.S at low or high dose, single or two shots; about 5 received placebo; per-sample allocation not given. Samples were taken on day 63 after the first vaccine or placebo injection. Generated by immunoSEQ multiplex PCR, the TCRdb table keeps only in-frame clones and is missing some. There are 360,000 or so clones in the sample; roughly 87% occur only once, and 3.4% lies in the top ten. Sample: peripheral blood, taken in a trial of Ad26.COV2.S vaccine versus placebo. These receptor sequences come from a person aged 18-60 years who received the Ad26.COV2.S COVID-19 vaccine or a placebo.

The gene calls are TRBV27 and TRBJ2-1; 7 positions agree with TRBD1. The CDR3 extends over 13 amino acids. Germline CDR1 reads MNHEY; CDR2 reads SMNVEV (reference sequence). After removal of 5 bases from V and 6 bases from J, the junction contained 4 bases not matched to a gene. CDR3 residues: CASSETGLNEQFF. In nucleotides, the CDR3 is TGTGCCAGCAGTGAGACAGGGCTCAATGAGCAGTTCTTC.

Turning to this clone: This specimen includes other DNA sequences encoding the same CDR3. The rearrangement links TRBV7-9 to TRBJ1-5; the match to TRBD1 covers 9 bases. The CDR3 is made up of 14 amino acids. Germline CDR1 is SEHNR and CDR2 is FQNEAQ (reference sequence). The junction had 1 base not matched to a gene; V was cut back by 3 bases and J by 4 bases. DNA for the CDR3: TGTGCCAGCAGCTTGACAGGGGGAAATCAGCCCCAGCATTTT. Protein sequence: CASSLTGGNQPQHF.

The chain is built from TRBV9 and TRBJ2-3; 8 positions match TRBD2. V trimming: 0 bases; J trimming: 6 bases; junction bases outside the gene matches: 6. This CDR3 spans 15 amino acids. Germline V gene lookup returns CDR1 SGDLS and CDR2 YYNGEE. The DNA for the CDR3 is TGTGCCAGCAGCGTAGGCGGGGGGCTATGGGATACGCAGTATTTT. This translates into CASSVGGGLWDTQYF.

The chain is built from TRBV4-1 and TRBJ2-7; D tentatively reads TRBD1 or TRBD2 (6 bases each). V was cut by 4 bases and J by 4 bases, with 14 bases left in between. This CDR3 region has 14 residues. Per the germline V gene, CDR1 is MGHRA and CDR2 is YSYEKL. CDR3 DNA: TGCGCCAGCAGCCCCGGGGGCAGGGGTTACGAGCAGTACTTC. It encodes CASSPGGRGYEQYF.

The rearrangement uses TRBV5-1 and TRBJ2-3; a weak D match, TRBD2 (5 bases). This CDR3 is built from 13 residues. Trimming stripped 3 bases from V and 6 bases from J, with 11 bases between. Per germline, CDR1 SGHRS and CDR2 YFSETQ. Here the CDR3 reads CASSSPVADTQYF. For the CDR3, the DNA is TGCGCCAGCAGCTCGCCCGTAGCGGATACGCAGTATTTT. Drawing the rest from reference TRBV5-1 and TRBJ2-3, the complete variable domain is KAGVTQTPRYLIKTRGQQVTLSCSPISGHRSVSWYQQTPGQGLQFLFEYFSETQRNKGNFPGRFSGRQFSNSRSEMNVSTLELGDSALYLCASSSPVADTQYFGPGTRLTVL.

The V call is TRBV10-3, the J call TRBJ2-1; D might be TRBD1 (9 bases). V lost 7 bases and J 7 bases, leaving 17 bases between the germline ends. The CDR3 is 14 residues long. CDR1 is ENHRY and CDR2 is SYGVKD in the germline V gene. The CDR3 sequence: CAITSGGTGNEQFF. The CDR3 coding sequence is TGTGCCATCACCTCGGGGGGGACAGGGAATGAGCAGTTCTTC.

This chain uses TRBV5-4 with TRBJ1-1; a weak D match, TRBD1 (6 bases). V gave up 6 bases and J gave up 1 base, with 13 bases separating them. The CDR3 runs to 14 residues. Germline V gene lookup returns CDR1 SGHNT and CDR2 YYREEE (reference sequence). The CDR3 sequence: CASTPGTPNTEAFF. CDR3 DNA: TGTGCCAGCACCCCCGGGACACCGAACACTGAAGCTTTCTTT.

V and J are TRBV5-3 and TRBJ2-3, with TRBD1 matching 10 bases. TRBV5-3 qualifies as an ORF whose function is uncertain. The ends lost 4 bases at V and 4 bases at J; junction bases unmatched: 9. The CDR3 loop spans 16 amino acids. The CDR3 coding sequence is TGTGCCAGAAGCACAGGCGACAGGGGGCGGGCAGATACGCAGTATTTT. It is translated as CARSTGDRGRADTQYF.

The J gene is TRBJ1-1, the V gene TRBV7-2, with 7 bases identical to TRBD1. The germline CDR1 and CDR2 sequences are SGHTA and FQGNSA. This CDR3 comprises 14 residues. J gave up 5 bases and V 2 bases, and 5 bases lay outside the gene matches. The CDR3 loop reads CASSLRQGGTEAFF. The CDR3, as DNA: TGTGCCAGCAGCTTAAGACAGGGAGGAACTGAAGCTTTCTTT. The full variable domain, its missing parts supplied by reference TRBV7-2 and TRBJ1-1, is GAGVSQSPSNKVTEKGKDVELRCDPISGHTALYWYRQSLGQGLEFLIYFQGNSAPDKSGLPSDRFSAERTGGSVSTLTIQRTQQEDSAVYLCASSLRQGGTEAFFGQGTRLTVV.

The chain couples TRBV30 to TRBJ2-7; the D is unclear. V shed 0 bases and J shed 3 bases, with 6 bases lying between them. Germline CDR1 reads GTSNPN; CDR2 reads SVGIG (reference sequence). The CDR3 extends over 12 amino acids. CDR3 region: CAWSVTGYEQYF. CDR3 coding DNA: TGTGCCTGGAGTGTAACGGGCTACGAGCAGTACTTC.

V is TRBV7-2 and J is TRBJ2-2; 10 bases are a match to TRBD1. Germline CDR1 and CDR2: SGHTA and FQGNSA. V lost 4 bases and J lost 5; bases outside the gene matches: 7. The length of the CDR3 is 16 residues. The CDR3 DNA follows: TGTGCCAGCAGCTCGACAGGGGGCGTAAAAACCGGGGAGCTGTTTTTT. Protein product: CASSSTGGVKTGELFF. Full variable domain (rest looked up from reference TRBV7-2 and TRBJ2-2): GAGVSQSPSNKVTEKGKDVELRCDPISGHTALYWYRQSLGQGLEFLIYFQGNSAPDKSGLPSDRFSAERTGGSVSTLTIQRTQQEDSAVYLCASSSTGGVKTGELFFGEGSRLTVL.

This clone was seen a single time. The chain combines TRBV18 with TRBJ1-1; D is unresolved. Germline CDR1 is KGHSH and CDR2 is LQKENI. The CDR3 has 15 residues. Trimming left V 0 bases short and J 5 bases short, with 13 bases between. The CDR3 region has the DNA TGTGCCAGCTCACCACCGTTCTCAGGCCCAACTGAAGCTTTCTTT. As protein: CASSPPFSGPTEAFF.

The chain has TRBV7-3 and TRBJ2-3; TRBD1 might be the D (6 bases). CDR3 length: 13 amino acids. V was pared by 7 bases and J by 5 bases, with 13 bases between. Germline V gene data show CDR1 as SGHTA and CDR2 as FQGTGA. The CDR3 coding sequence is TGTGCCAGCACCTCAGGGGTCGGAGATACGCAGTATTTT. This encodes CASTSGVGDTQYF.

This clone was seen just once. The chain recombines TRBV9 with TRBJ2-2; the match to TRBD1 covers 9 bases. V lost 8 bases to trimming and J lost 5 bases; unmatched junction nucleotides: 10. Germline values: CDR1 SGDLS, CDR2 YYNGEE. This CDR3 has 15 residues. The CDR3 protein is CASSQTGGKTGELFF. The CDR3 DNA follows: TGTGCCAGTAGCCAAACAGGGGGCAAGACCGGGGAGCTGTTTTTT.

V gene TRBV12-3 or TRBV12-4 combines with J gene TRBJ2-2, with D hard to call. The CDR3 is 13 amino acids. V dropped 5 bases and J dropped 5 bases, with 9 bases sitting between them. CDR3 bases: TGTGCCAGCAGTCTCACAAAAACCGGGGAGCTGTTTTTT. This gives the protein CASSLTKTGELFF.

CDR3: CASSSPGDSPLHF. DNA for the CDR3: TGTGCCAGCAGCTCTCCCGGGGACTCACCCCTCCACTTT. This rearrangement joins TRBV7-9 to TRBJ1-6; maybe TRBD1 (5 bases). From germline, CDR1 is SEHNR and CDR2 FQNEAQ (reference sequence). The CDR3 totals 13 residues. With 4 bases removed from V and 10 bases from J, the gap between germline ends came to 11 bases.

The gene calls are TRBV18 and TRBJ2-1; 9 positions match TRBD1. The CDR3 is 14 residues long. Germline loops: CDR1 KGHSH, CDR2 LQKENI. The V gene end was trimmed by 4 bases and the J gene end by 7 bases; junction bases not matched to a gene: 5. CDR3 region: CASSQPGTGNEQFF. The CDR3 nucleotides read TGTGCCAGCTCACAACCCGGGACAGGGAATGAGCAGTTCTTC.

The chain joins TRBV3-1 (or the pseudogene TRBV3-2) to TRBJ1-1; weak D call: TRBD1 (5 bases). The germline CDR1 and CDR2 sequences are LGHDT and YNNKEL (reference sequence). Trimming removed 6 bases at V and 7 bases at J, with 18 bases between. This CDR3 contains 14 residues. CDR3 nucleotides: TGTGCCAGCAGGACGTCGGGGGGACCTCATGAAGCTTTCTTT. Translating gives CASRTSGGPHEAFF.

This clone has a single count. CDR3 sequence: CASSYTQRGETQYF. CDR3 coding DNA: TGTGCCAGCAGTTACACCCAACGAGGGGAGACCCAGTACTTC. The chain uses TRBV6-6 and TRBJ2-5; TRBD2 might be the D (5 bases). Germline CDR1 reads MNHNY; CDR2 reads SVGAGI (reference sequence). The CDR3 totals 14 residues. V shed 2 bases and J shed 5 bases, with 12 bases lying between them.

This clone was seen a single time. The CDR3 region has the DNA TGCGCCAGCACCGCTGGACAGGGGAATAGAGAGACCCAGTACTTC. It specifies CASTAGQGNRETQYF. The V call is TRBV5-1, the J call TRBJ2-5, with TRBD1 matching 9 bases. V lost 6 bases to trimming and J lost 4 bases; unmatched junction nucleotides: 10. This CDR3 region has 15 residues. The V gene's germline CDR1 is SGHRS and CDR2 YFSETQ.